This is a list of T cell receptor beta chains from one sample in a study of blood T cells in healthy people across ages. TCRdb reanalysed the 5' RACE reads using MiXCR and keeps one entry per CDR3 protein. Among about 510,000 distinct CDR3 sequences listed, approximately 26% were seen once. A further study also used this sample, focusing on T cells of mothers and their children.

The sequenced sample consisted of blood. These receptors all come from a boy aged 2 to 10 in good health. Both conserved end residues are trimmed from each CDR3.

>TRBV5-1
ASSLGTGGRNEQY
>TRBV4-3
ASSPTFGNTEAF
>TRBV3-1
ASSRLTGTRIYEQY
>TRBV4-1
ASSPDPSVAEAF
>TRBV11-2
ASSLVPTGIHEQY
>TRBV7-2
VSSLLSGDEQF
>TRBV20-1
SARGDRDNSPLH
>TRBV20-1
SALGGRETQY
>TRBV10-2
ASRDRIPSTDTQY
>TRBV7-2
ASSLPGLAFEQF
>TRBV4-1
ASSQGSRLAGPSYNEQF
>TRBV7-2
ASSHWTSGTGETQY
>TRBV28
ASSRRNYPLEQY
>TRBV7-2
ASRETGQEHD